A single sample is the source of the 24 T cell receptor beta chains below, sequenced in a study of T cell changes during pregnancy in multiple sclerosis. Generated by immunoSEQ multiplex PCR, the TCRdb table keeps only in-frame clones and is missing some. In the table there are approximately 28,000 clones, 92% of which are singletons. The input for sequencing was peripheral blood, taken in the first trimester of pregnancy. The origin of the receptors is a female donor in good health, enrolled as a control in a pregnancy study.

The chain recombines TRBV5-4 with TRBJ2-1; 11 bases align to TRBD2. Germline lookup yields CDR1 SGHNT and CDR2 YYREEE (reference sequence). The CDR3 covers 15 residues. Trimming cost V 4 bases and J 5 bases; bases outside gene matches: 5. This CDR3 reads CASSPSSGGHNEQFF. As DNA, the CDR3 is TGTGCCAGCAGCCCCTCTAGCGGGGGGCACAATGAGCAGTTCTTC.

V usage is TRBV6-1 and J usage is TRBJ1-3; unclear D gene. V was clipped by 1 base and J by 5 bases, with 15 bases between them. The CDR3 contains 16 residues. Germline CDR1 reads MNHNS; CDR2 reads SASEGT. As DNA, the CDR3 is TGTGCCAGCAGTGAAGGGTCGCGAGGGCCCCGAAACACCATATATTTT. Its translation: CASSEGSRGPRNTIYF.

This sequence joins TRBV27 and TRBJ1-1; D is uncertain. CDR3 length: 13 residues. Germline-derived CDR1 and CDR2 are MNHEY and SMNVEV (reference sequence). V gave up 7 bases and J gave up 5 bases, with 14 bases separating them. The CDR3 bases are TGTGCCAGCAATCTTGGCCGCGGGACTGAAGCTTTCTTT. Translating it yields CASNLGRGTEAFF.

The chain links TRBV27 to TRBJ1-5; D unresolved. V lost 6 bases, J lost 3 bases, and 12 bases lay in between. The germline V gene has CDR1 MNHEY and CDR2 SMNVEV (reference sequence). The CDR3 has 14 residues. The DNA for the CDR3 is TGTGCCAGCAGGGGCCCCGGATTCAATCAGCCCCAGCATTTT. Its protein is CASRGPGFNQPQHF.

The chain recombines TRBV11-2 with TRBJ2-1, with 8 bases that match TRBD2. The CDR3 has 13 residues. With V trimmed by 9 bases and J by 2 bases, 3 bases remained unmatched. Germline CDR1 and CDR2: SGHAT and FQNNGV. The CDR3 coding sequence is TGTGCCAGTGGTAGCGGGGCCTACAATGAGCAGTTCTTC. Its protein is CASGSGAYNEQFF.

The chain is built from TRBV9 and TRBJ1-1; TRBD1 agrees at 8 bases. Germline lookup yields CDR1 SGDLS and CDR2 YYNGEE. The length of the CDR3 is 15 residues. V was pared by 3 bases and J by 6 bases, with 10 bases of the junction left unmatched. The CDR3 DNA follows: TGTGCCAGCAGCGCCTCGGACAGGGAACGGGCTGAAGCTTTCTTT. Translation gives CASSASDRERAEAFF.

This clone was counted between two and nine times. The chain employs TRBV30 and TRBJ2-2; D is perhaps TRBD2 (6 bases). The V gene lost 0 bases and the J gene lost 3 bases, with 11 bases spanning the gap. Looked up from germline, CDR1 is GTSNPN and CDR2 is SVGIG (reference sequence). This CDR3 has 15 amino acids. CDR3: CAWSVRELHTGELFF. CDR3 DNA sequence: TGTGCCTGGAGTGTCCGGGAGTTGCACACCGGGGAGCTGTTTTTT.

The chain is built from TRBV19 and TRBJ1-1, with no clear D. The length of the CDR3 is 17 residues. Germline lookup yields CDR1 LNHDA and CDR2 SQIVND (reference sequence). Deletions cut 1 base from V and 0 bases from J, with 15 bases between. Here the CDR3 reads CASSIVYRQAMNTEAFF. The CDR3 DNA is TGTGCCAGTAGTATAGTCTACCGGCAGGCCATGAACACTGAAGCTTTCTTT.

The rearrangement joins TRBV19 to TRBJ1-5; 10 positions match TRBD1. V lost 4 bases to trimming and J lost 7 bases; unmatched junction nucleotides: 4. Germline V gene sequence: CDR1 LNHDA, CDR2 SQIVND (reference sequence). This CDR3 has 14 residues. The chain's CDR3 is CASSTGTGEQPQHF. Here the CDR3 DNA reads TGTGCCAGTAGTACCGGGACAGGGGAACAGCCCCAGCATTTT. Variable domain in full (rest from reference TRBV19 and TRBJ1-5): DGGITQSPKYLFRKEGQNVTLSCEQNLNHDAMYWYRQDPGQGLRLIYYSQIVNDFQKGDIAEGYSVSREKKESFPLTVTSAQKNPTAFYLCASSTGTGEQPQHFGDGTRLSIL.

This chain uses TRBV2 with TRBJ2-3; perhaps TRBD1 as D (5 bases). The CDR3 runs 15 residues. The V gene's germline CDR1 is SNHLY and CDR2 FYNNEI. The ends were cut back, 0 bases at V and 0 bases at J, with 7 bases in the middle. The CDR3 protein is CASSEAGASTDTQYF. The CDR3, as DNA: TGTGCCAGCAGTGAAGCAGGGGCTAGCACAGATACGCAGTATTTT.

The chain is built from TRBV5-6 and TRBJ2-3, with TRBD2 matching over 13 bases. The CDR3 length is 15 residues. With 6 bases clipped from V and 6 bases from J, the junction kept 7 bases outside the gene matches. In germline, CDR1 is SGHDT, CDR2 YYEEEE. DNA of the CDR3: TGTGCCAGCACACTAGCGGGGGGGGCTGTGGATACGCAGTATTTT. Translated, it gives CASTLAGGAVDTQYF.

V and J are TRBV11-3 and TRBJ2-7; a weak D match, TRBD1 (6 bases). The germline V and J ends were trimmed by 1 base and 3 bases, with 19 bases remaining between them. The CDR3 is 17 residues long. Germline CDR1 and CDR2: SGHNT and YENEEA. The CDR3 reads CASSLAVSDSGLYEQYF. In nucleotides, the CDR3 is TGTGCCAGCAGCTTAGCGGTGTCGGACAGTGGGCTCTACGAGCAGTACTTC.

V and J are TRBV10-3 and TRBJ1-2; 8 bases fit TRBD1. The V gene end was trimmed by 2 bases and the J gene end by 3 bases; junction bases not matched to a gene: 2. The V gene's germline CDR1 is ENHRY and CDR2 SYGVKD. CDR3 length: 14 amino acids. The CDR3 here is CAISEPGQDYGYTF. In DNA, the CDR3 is TGTGCCATCAGTGAGCCGGGACAGGACTATGGCTACACCTTC.

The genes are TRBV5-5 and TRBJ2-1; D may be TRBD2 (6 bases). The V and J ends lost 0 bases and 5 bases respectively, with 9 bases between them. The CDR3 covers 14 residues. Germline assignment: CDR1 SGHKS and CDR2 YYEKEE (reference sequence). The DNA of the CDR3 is TGTGCCAGCAGCTTGGTATGGGGGGACAATGAGCAGTTCTTC. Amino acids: CASSLVWGDNEQFF.

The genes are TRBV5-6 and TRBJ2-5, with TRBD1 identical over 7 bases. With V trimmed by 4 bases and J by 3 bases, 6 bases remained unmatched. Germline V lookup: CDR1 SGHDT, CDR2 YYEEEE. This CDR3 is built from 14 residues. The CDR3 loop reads CASSGFDREETQYF. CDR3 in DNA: TGTGCCAGCAGCGGGTTCGACAGGGAAGAGACCCAGTACTTC.

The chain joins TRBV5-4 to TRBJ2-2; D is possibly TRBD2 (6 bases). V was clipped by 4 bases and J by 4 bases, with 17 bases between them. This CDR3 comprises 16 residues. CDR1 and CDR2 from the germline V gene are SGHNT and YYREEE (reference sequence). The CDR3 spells CASSPNGGAVTGELFF. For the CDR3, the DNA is TGTGCCAGCAGCCCGAACGGGGGAGCAGTCACCGGGGAGCTGTTTTTT.

This CDR3 reads CASSRSLSATNEKLFF. The CDR3 nucleotides are TGTGCCAGCAGTCGCTCTCTTAGTGCAACTAATGAAAAACTGTTTTTT. The chain employs TRBV2 and TRBJ1-4; D remains ambiguous. The CDR3 consists of 16 residues. With 5 bases removed from V and 0 bases from J, the gap between germline ends came to 13 bases. The germline gives CDR1 SNHLY, CDR2 FYNNEI. The full variable domain, rest sourced from reference TRBV2 and TRBJ1-4, is EPEVTQTPSHQVTQMGQEVILRCVPISNHLYFYWYRQILGQKVEFLVSFYNNEISEKSEIFDDQFSVERPDGSNFTLKIRSTKLEDSAMYFCASSRSLSATNEKLFFGSGTQLSVL.

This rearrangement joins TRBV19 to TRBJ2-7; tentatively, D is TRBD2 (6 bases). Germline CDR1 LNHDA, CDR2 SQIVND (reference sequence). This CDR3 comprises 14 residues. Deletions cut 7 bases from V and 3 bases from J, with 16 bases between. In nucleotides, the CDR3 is TGTGCCAGTACCTCTAGGTGGGGACTCTACGAGCAGTACTTC. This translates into CASTSRWGLYEQYF. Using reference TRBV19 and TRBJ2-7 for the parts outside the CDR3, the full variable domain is DGGITQSPKYLFRKEGQNVTLSCEQNLNHDAMYWYRQDPGQGLRLIYYSQIVNDFQKGDIAEGYSVSREKKESFPLTVTSAQKNPTAFYLCASTSRWGLYEQYFGPGTRLTVT.

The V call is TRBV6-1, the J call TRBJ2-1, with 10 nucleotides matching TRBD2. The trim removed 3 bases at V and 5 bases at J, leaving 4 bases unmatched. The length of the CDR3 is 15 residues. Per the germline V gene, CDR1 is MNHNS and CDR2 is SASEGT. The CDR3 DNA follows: TGTGCCAGCAGTGACCTTACTAGCGGGAACAATGAGCAGTTCTTC. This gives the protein CASSDLTSGNNEQFF.

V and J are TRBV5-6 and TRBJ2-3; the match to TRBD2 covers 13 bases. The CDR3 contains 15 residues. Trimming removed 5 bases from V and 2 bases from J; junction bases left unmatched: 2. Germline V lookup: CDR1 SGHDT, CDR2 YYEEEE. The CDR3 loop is CASRTSGGNTDTQYF. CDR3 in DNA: TGTGCCAGCAGGACTAGCGGGGGGAACACAGATACGCAGTATTTT.

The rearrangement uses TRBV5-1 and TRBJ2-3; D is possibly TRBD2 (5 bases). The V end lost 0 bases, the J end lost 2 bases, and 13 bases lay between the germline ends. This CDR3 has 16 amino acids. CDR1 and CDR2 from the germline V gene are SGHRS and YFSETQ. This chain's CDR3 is CASSLVGELVTDTQYF. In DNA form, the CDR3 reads TGCGCCAGCAGCTTGGTGGGAGAACTCGTCACAGATACGCAGTATTTT.

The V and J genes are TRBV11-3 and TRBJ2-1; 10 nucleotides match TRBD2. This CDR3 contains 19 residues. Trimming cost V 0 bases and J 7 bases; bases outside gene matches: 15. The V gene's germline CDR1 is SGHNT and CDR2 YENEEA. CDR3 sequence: CASSLDGASGRGLTNEQFF. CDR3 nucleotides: TGTGCCAGCAGCTTAGATGGGGCTAGCGGGAGAGGTTTGACGAATGAGCAGTTCTTC. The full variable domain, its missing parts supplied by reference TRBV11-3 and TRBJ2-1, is EAGVVQSPRYKIIEKKQPVAFWCNPISGHNTLYWYLQNLGQGPELLIRYENEEAVDDSQLPKDRFSAERLKGVDSTLKIQPAELGDSAVYLCASSLDGASGRGLTNEQFFGPGTRLTVL.

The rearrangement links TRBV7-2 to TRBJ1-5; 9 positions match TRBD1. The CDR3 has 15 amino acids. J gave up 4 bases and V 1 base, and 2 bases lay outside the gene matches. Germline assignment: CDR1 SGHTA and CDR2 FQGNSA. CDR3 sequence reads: CASSLGGTGNQPQHF. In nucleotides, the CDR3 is TGTGCCAGCAGCTTAGGCGGGACAGGGAATCAGCCCCAGCATTTT.

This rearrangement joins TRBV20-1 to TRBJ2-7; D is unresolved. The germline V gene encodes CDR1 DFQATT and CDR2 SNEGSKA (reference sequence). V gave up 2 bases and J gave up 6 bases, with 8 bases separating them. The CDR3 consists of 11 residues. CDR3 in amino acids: CSARLVFEQYF. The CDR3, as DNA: TGCAGTGCTAGACTAGTCTTCGAGCAGTACTTC.